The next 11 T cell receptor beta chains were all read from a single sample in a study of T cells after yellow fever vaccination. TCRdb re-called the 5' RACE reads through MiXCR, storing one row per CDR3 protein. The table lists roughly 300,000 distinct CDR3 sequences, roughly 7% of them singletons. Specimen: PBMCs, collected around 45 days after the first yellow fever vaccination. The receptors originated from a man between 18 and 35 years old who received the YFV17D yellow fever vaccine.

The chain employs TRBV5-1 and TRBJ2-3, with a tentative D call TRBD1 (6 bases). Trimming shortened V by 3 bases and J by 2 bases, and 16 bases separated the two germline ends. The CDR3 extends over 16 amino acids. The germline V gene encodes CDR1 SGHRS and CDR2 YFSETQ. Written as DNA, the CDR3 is TGCGCCAGCAGCTCGAGGAGGACAGAGTCCACAGATACGCAGTATTTT. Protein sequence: CASSSRRTESTDTQYF.

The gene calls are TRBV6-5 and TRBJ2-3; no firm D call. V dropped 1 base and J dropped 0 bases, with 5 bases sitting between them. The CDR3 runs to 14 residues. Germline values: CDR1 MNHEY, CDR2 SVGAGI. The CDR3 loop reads CASSYWASTDTQYF. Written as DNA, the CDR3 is TGTGCCAGCAGTTACTGGGCTAGCACAGATACGCAGTATTTT.

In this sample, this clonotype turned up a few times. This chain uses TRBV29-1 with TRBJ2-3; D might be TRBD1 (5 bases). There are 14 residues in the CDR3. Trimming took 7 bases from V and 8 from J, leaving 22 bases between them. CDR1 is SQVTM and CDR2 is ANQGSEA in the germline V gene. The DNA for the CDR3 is TGCAGCGCCGGCGGAAGGGGTGGTAACCCTACGCAGTATTTT. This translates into CSAGGRGGNPTQYF.

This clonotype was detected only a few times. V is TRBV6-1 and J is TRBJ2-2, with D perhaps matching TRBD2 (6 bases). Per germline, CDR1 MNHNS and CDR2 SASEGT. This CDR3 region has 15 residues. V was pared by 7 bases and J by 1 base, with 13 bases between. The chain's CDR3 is CASTPGLLNTGELFF. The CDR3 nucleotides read TGTGCCAGCACCCCGGGACTCCTGAACACCGGGGAGCTGTTTTTT.

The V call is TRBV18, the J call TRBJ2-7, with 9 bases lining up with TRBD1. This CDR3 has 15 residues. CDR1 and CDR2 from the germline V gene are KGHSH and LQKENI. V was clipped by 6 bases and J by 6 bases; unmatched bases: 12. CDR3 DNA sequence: TGTGCCAGCTCCGGCCTCCGGGACAGGGCTCGCGAGCAGTACTTC. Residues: CASSGLRDRAREQYF.

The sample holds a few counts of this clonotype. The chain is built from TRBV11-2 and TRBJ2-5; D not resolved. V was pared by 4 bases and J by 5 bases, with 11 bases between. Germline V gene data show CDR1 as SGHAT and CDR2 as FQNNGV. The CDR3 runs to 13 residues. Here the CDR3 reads CASSSDRPETQYF. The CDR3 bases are TGTGCCAGCAGCTCGGACCGTCCCGAGACCCAGTACTTC.

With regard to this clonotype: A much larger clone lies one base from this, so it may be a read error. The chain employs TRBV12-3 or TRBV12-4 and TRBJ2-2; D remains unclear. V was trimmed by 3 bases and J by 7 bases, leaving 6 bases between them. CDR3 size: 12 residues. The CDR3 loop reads CASSFSGGELFF. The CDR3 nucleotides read TGTGCCAGCAGTTTCAGTGGCGGGGAGCTGTTTTTT.

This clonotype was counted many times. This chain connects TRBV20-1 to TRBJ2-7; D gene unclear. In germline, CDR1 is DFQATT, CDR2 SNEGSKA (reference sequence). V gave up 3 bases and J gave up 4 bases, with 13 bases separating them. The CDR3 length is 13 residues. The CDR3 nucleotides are TGCAGTGCTAGCCCACCCAACCGTTACGAGCAGTACTTC. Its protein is CSASPPNRYEQYF.

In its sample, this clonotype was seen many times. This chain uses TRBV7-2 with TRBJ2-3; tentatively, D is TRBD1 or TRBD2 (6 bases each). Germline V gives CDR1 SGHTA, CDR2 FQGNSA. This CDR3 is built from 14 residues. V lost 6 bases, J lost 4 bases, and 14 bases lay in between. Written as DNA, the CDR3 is TGTGCCAGCAGTCCGGGGGCAGGGGCAGATACGCAGTATTTT. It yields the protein CASSPGAGADTQYF.

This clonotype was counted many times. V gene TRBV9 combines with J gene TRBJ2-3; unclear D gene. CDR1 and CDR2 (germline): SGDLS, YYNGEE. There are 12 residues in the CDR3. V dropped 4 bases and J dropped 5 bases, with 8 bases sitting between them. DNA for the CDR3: TGTGCCAGCAGCTATAGCCGAGATACGCAGTATTTT. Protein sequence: CASSYSRDTQYF.

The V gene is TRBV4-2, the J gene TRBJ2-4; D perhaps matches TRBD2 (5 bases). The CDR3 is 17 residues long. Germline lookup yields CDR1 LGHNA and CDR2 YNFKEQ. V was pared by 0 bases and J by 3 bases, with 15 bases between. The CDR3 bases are TGTGCCAGCAGCCAAGATTTGAGGGCCAACTACAAAAACATTCAGTACTTC. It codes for CASSQDLRANYKNIQYF.